This T cell receptor beta chain is drawn from a study of blood T cell repertoires in COVID-19. Clones were sequenced by immunoSEQ multiplex PCR, and TCRdb holds only the in-frame ones, with some missing. The sample holds about 58,000 clones; about 89% are singletons and the top ten take 14%. Germline CDR1 WSHSY, CDR2 SAAADI. Unmatched junction bases numbered 7, after V lost 6 bases and J lost 3 bases. CDR3 length: 15 amino acids. The chain combines TRBV10-2 with TRBJ1-1, with 10 bases that match TRBD1. The TCR originated in a woman aged 55-69 years with active COVID-19. The sample consisted of peripheral blood. Here the CDR3 reads CASRQRGTGDTEAFF. The DNA for the CDR3 is TGCGCCAGCAGGCAGAGGGGGACAGGGGACACTGAAGCTTTCTTT.